These 6 T cell receptor beta chains were sequenced from one sample in a study of cytomegalovirus exposure and HLA in healthy donors (dated by TCRdb to about 2017). The method behind the library was the immunoSEQ multiplex PCR assay. For the multiplex PCR, a mixture combining 60 forward primers for TCR Vbeta segments and 13 reverse primers for TCR Jbeta segments was used. TCRdb mirrors the immuneACCESS table, restricted to in-frame sequences. Some clones are absent from its copies; in checked studies, under half trace to an unresolved V gene, and the reason for the others is unknown. The sample table lists under 40,000 clones, roughly four fifths of them with a count of one. Jointly, the top ten make up about 9.3% of the sample. Sequencing was carried out using PBMCs. The receptors were gathered from a woman between 35 and 50 years old in good health and CMV-seronegative.

This sequence joins TRBV2 and TRBJ2-1; 9 nucleotides match TRBD1. The V and J ends lost 6 bases and 8 bases, in that order; junction bases with no gene match: 8. From germline, CDR1 is SNHLY and CDR2 FYNNEI. There are 14 residues in the CDR3. The CDR3 loop is CASSNRGRTYEQFF. CDR3 in DNA: TGTGCCAGCAGCAACAGGGGGCGAACCTATGAGCAGTTCTTC.

The J gene is TRBJ1-6, the V gene TRBV7-2; D gene ambiguous. Between the trimmed V and J ends, which lost 1 base and 5 bases, there was a span of 9 bases. Per germline, CDR1 SGHTA and CDR2 FQGNSA. The CDR3 loop spans 15 amino acids. The CDR3 DNA sequence: TGTGCCAGCAGCTTAGGCGGGGTCCATAATTCACCCCTCCACTTT. Translated, it gives CASSLGGVHNSPLHF.

The chain recombines TRBV5-6 with TRBJ2-1; 8 nucleotides line up with TRBD1. The CDR3 spans 16 residues. CDR1 and CDR2 from the germline V gene are SGHDT and YYEEEE. The ends lost 5 bases at V and 4 bases at J; junction bases unmatched: 11. The CDR3 sequence is CASRGQGADEYNEQFF. DNA of the CDR3: TGTGCCAGCAGGGGCCAGGGGGCGGATGAATACAATGAGCAGTTCTTC.

The rearrangement joins TRBV4-3 to TRBJ1-6; 7 positions match TRBD1. CDR1 and CDR2 from the germline V gene are LGHNA and YSLEER. Trimming took 1 base from V and 5 from J; bases not matched to a gene: 8. The CDR3 runs to 17 residues. The chain's CDR3 is CASSQARDSENNSPLHF. For the CDR3, the DNA is TGCGCCAGCAGCCAAGCCCGGGACAGTGAAAATAATTCACCCCTCCACTTT.

There are a few counts of this clone. CDR3 DNA sequence: TGTGCCAGCAGCTTAGACAGGGGGCTCGCTGAAGCTTTCTTT. Protein: CASSLDRGLAEAFF. J is TRBJ1-1 and V is TRBV7-2; TRBD1 matches at 9 bases. The CDR3 sequence is 14 residues long. V shed 1 base and J 6 bases; nucleotides not matched to a gene: 3. Germline assignment: CDR1 SGHTA and CDR2 FQGNSA.

A single count supports this clone. V usage is TRBV5-1 and J usage is TRBJ2-5; 7 bases are shared with TRBD1. The CDR3 sequence is 16 residues long. The germline gives CDR1 SGHRS, CDR2 YFSETQ. J was trimmed by 5 bases and V by 1 base; bases with no gene match: 11. CDR3 loop: CASSLLAGGRQETQYF. Written as DNA, the CDR3 is TGCGCCAGCAGCTTGTTGGCAGGGGGACGTCAGGAGACCCAGTACTTC.